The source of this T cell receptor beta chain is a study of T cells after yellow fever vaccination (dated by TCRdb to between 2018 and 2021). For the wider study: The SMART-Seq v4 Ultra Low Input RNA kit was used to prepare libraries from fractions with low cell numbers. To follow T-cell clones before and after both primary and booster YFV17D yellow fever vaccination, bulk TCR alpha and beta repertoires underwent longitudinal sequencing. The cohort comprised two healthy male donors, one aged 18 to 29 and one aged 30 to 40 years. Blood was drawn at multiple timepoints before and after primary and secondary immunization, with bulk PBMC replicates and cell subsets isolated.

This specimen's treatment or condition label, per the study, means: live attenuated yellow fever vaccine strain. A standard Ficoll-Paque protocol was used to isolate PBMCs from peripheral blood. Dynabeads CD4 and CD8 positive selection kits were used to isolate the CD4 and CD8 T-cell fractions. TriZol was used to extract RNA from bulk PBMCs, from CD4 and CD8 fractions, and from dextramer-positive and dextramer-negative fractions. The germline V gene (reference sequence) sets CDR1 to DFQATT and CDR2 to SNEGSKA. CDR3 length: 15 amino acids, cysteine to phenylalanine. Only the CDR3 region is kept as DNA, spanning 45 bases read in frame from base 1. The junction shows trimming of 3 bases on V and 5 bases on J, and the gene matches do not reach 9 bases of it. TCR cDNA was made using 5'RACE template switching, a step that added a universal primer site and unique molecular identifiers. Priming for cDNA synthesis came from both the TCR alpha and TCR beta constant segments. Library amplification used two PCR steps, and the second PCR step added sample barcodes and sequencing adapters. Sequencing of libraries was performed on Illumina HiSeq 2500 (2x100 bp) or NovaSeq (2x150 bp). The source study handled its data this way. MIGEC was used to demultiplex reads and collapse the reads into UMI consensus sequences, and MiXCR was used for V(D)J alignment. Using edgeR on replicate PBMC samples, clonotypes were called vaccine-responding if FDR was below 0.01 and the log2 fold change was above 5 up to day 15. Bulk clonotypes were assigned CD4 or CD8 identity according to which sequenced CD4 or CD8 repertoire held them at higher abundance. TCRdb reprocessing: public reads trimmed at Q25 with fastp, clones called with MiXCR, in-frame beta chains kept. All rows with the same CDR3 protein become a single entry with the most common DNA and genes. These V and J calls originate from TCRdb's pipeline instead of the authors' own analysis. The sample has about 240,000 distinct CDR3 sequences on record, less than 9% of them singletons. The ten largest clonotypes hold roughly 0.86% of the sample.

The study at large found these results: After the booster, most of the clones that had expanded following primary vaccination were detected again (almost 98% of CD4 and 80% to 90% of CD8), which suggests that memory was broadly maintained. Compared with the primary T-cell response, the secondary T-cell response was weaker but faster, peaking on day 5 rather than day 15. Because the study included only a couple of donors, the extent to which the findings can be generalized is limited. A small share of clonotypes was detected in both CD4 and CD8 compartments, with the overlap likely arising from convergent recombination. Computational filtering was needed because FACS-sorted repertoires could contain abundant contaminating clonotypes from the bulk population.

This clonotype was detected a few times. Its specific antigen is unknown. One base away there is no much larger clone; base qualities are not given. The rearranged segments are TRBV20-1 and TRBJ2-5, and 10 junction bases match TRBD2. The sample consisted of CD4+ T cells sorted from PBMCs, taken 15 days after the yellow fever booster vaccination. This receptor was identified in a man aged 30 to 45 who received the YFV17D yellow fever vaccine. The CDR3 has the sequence CSARRTSGEVETQYF. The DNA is TGCAGTGCTAGGCGGACTAGCGGAGAGGTGGAGACCCAGTACTTC.